The T cell receptor (beta chain) described here comes from a study of beta chain features in type 1 diabetes (dated 2018 in TCRdb). Some background on the complete study: Mean age, gender distribution, total cell number and subset yield were not different between patients and healthy donors. A total of about 110,000,000 sorted cells were examined across all samples, and a strong correlation was observed between cell number per subset and RNA yield. In the study, recently diagnosed type 1 diabetes patients and matched healthy donors were compared on the TCRB repertoires of their sorted circulating CD4+ T cell subsets. Naive and central memory subsets were obtained from all 30 or so donors, but regulatory and stem cell-like memory subsets were isolated from only 8 patients and about 8 healthy donors. Overall study results and their limits: Type 1 diabetes patients showed a moderate but significant shortening of TCRB CDR3 length in all four CD4+ subsets. Shorter templates might have been favored by PCR, but patient and control samples were amplified and corrected together, so both groups would have been affected equally by any skew. At VDJ recombination sites, patients with type 1 diabetes made fewer insertions and deleted more nucleotides, a pattern implying thymic rearrangement abnormalities. Only small numbers of individuals were included in the HLA sub-analyses, which left unresolved whether HLA type had any influence on TCRB rearrangement. Naive, central memory and regulatory TCRB repertoires appeared to be more alike among patients than among healthy donors. Because cDNA was sequenced instead of genomic DNA, highly expressing activated cells could be over-represented, though the groups showed no difference in activation or CD3 levels.

Each donor gave one peripheral blood draw, around 0.12 L on average, collected into heparinised tubes. A BD FACSAria II and a panel including CD45RO, CCR7, CD25, CD127, CD95 and CD27 were used to sort naive, central memory, regulatory and stem cell-like memory CD4+ T cells. Purity was above 95% for every sorted population. Right away, PBMCs were isolated by Lymphoprep density gradient centrifugation and were stained directly, with no culture step. So that batch effects would be minimized, each experiment stained and sorted samples in pairs, pairing one healthy donor with one patient. This clone was detected a few times. The antigen it recognizes is unknown. No per-base quality is available; no much larger clone lies one base away. The germline V gene (reference sequence) specifies MNHNY as CDR1 and SVGAGI as CDR2. Spanning cysteine to phenylalanine, the CDR3 consists of 14 amino acids. Solely the CDR3 DNA is kept, with 42 bases framed from the first base. The germline V end is reduced by 8 bases and the J end by 2 bases; junction bases left unmatched: 8.

The entire amount of isolated RNA was reverse transcribed using the High Capacity cDNA Reverse Transcription Kit, so the sequenced TCRB transcripts were expressed ones. Deep immunoSEQ sequencing was applied to naive, central memory and regulatory T cell samples, giving an average of about 3.8 million total reads per sample. Sorted cells were lysed in RLT buffer and RNA was extracted with DNase-treated RNeasy Micro or Mini kits, depending on cell number. Each cell subset was processed separately to prevent cross-contamination, with patient and healthy donor samples processed together. The immunoSEQ multiplex PCR was used to amplify TCRB sequences from cDNA, yielding 87-bp fragments that span the CDR3 region. Sequencing of the amplicons was performed on the Illumina HiSeq platform. From the authors' description of their analysis: Synthetic template baselines were used to correct PCR bias computationally, reads within Hamming distance 2 were collapsed together, and singletons that could not be merged were discarded. Reads were aligned to IMGT to assign V, D and J genes, CDR3 length, and insertions or deletions at six rearrangement sites. Clonotype counts were normalized to sorted cell number within each subset before computing true diversity and Gini coefficients with the tcR R package. The overlap coefficient, calculated on TCRB nucleotide sequences, was used to measure repertoire sharing. As a proxy for the pre-selection repertoire, out-of-frame TCRB sequences from naive cells were analyzed. As stored in TCRdb, this immuneACCESS dataset retains in-frame rearrangements with V and J assigned. A fraction of the clones does not appear; measured against another copy, unresolved V genes explain less than half of the discrepancy, and the remainder lacks a known reason. For V, J and clone size, that table is used; D and trimming come from the DNA. The sample table contains 200,000 to 250,000 clones; only one count was recorded for around 10% of them. The ten largest clones add up to about 0.03% of the sample.

This receptor was obtained from a woman aged 18-35 years in good health. Material: naive CD4+ T cells from blood. Interpreted using the paper, the cell subset or site label stands for: true naive CD4+ T cells. This chain is built from TRBV6-6 and TRBJ2-7; 8 central nucleotides agree with TRBD1. The nucleotide sequence reads as follows: TGTGCCAGCGGGGTTCGGACAGGGACCTACGAGCAGTACTTC. Its protein reads: CASGVRTGTYEQYF.